The 16 T cell receptor beta chains below come from one sample, sequenced in a study of cytomegalovirus exposure and HLA in healthy donors. PCR amplification relied on 60 Vbeta primers (plus 13 Jbeta primers). The method was immunoSEQ multiplex PCR; TCRdb's version includes in-frame clones alone and lacks a portion of them. The data show under 150,000 clones, 80% seen once. Sequences were obtained from PBMCs. The receptors shown here come from a man in his thirties or forties in good health and CMV-seronegative.

This clone has more than one count but fewer than ten. V usage is TRBV4-3 and J usage is TRBJ2-2, with 7 bases that match TRBD2. V shed 0 bases and J 4 bases; nucleotides not matched to a gene: 2. Germline lookup yields CDR1 LGHNA and CDR2 YSLEER. The CDR3 totals 15 residues. This CDR3 is CASSQEAGTTGELFF. CDR3 DNA sequence: TGCGCCAGCAGCCAAGAAGCGGGAACCACCGGGGAGCTGTTTTTT.

The J gene is TRBJ2-1, the V gene TRBV7-2; D is undetermined. Germline lookup yields CDR1 SGHTA and CDR2 FQGNSA. V was pared by 1 base and J by 4 bases, with 8 bases between. This CDR3 has 14 amino acids. The CDR3 loop is CASSLVLAYNEQFF. CDR3 DNA: TGTGCCAGCAGCTTAGTATTGGCTTACAATGAGCAGTTCTTC.

The CDR3 DNA follows: TGTGCCAGTAGAAGTCTGACAGGGCAAGATACGCAGTATTTT. This codes for CASRSLTGQDTQYF. This sequence joins TRBV19 and TRBJ2-3, with 7 bases fitting TRBD1. CDR1 is LNHDA, CDR2 SQIVND, per germline (reference sequence). The CDR3 is 14 residues long. V dropped 6 bases and J dropped 5; count of bases not matched to a gene: 8. The entire variable domain, with the rest obtained from reference TRBV19 and TRBJ2-3, is as follows: DGGITQSPKYLFRKEGQNVTLSCEQNLNHDAMYWYRQDPGQGLRLIYYSQIVNDFQKGDIAEGYSVSREKKESFPLTVTSAQKNPTAFYLCASRSLTGQDTQYFGPGTRLTVL.

This sequence joins TRBV5-4 and TRBJ2-1; 11 nucleotides match TRBD2. Germline values: CDR1 SGHNT, CDR2 YYREEE (reference sequence). CDR3 size: 19 residues. The J segment lost 7 bases and the V segment lost 3 bases, leaving 18 bases of the junction unmatched. The CDR3 region has the DNA TGTGCCAGCAGCTCTGGGACTAGCGGTCCTGGGCGGTTAGAGAATGAGCAGTTCTTC. This codes for CASSSGTSGPGRLENEQFF.

V usage is TRBV19 and J usage is TRBJ2-3; possibly TRBD1 for D (5 bases). Germline CDR1 reads LNHDA; CDR2 reads SQIVND (reference sequence). This CDR3 contains 15 residues. V was cut by 3 bases and J by 1 base, with 11 bases left in between. The CDR3 protein is CASSMGQVRTDTQYF. The CDR3 bases are TGTGCCAGTAGTATGGGGCAGGTCCGCACAGATACGCAGTATTTT.

The chain uses TRBV19 and TRBJ2-7, with D maybe TRBD2 (7 bases). V lost 8 bases and J 5 bases, leaving 13 bases between the germline ends. The germline V gene encodes CDR1 LNHDA and CDR2 SQIVND (reference sequence). The CDR3 has 12 residues. This CDR3 is CASLSGGHEQYF. The CDR3 region has the DNA TGTGCCAGTCTCTCGGGGGGCCACGAGCAGTACTTC.

The genes are TRBV18 and TRBJ1-5; D is unresolved. CDR1 and CDR2 (germline): KGHSH, LQKENI. Trimming removed 2 bases at V and 1 base at J, with 12 bases between. This CDR3 contains 16 residues. The CDR3 region has the DNA TGTGCCAGCTCACCATACTTCGGCGGGAGCAATCAGCCCCAGCATTTT. It encodes CASSPYFGGSNQPQHF.

There are a few counts of this clone. V is TRBV5-8 and J is TRBJ1-5; no clear D. From germline, CDR1 is SGHTS and CDR2 YDEGEE. Trimming cost V 5 bases and J 6 bases, with 12 bases left between them. This CDR3 contains 13 residues. As DNA, the CDR3 is TGTGCCAGCAGTCTCCGCCGGGGTCAGCCCCAGCATTTT. This sequence encodes CASSLRRGQPQHF.

The genes are TRBV10-1 and TRBJ2-2, with no clear D. V shed 6 bases and J shed 4 bases, with 6 bases lying between them. The CDR3 covers 12 residues. In germline, CDR1 is WNHNN, CDR2 SYGVQD (reference sequence). CDR3 protein: CASRSPTGELFF. CDR3 in DNA: TGCGCCAGCAGGAGCCCCACCGGGGAGCTGTTTTTT.

This chain connects TRBV7-9 to TRBJ2-1; TRBD2 matches 9 bases. In germline, CDR1 is SEHNR, CDR2 FQNEAQ (reference sequence). The CDR3 is 15 amino acids. V trimming: 5 bases; J trimming: 4 bases; junction bases outside the gene matches: 6. CDR3 nucleotide sequence: TGTGCCAGCAGCGATAGCGGGAGAGGGTACAATGAGCAGTTCTTC. It is translated as CASSDSGRGYNEQFF.

V usage is TRBV25-1 and J usage is TRBJ2-2; unclear D gene. V was pared by 7 bases and J by 1 base, with 13 bases between. The CDR3 runs 15 residues. Per germline, CDR1 MGHDK and CDR2 SYGVNS. The CDR3 region has the DNA TGTGCCAGCATGCCGGCGACAAGGAACACCGGGGAGCTGTTTTTT. Translation gives CASMPATRNTGELFF.

Turning to this clone: The junction departs from the called germline gene at one end, perhaps through a read error. This chain connects TRBV7-9 to TRBJ2-7, with D possibly matching TRBD1 (5 bases). The CDR3 is 15 residues long. Germline CDR1 is SEHNR and CDR2 is FQNEAQ (reference sequence). This CDR3 reads CSSSSIQEPSYEQYF. The CDR3 region has the DNA TGTTCCAGCAGTTCTATACAGGAGCCCTCCTACGAGCAGTACTTC.

The genes are TRBV19 and TRBJ1-1; 9 bases agree with TRBD1. CDR1 and CDR2 (germline): LNHDA, SQIVND (reference sequence). The CDR3 runs 14 residues. Trimming cost V 5 bases and J 7 bases; bases outside gene matches: 8. CDR3 in DNA: TGTGCCAGTAGTTCACCCGGGACAGGGAATGAAGCTTTCTTT. Translation: CASSSPGTGNEAFF. Full variable domain (outside the CDR3, taken from reference TRBV19 and TRBJ1-1): DGGITQSPKYLFRKEGQNVTLSCEQNLNHDAMYWYRQDPGQGLRLIYYSQIVNDFQKGDIAEGYSVSREKKESFPLTVTSAQKNPTAFYLCASSSPGTGNEAFFGQGTRLTVV.

This clone has only a few counts. The chain carries TRBV18 and TRBJ2-5, with 7 bases matching TRBD1. The J call may be faulty, since TRBJ2-7 better matches the DNA end. CDR1 and CDR2 (germline): KGHSH, LQKENI. This CDR3 is 16 amino acids long. The CDR3 reads CASSPNPPGQSYEQYF. The CDR3 DNA reads TGTGCCAGCTCACCCAACCCCCCGGGACAGTCCTACGAGCAGTACTTC.

This chain connects TRBV9 to TRBJ2-3; 11 bases line up with TRBD2. V was clipped by 0 bases and J by 4 bases; unmatched bases: 7. From germline, CDR1 is SGDLS and CDR2 YYNGEE. CDR3 length: 17 residues. The CDR3 reads CASSVEASGRIADTQYF. CDR3 coding DNA: TGTGCCAGCAGCGTAGAAGCTAGCGGGAGGATCGCAGATACGCAGTATTTT.

The chain employs TRBV6-1 and TRBJ2-2; TRBD2 matches 11 bases. The CDR3 has 19 amino acids. V was clipped by 4 bases and J by 7 bases; unmatched bases: 17. Per germline, CDR1 MNHNS and CDR2 SASEGT. The CDR3 loop is CASSVVRGLAGGQSGELFF. The CDR3 nucleotides are TGTGCCAGCAGTGTCGTAAGGGGGCTAGCGGGAGGACAGAGCGGGGAGCTGTTTTTT.